This is a list of T cell receptor beta chains from one sample in a study of post-analysis software for immune sequencing data. In TCRdb, the PCR reads were re-called with MiXCR into one record per CDR3 protein. The sample has more than 350,000 distinct CDR3 sequences; approximately 39% are singletons. Sequenced input: blood. The receptors shown here come from a girl aged 2 to 9 with multiple sclerosis. CDR3s include the opening cysteine and the closing phenylalanine or tryptophan. D genes are given only for firm matches. Size is stated for part of the rows, as once, few or many counts, or as a class when the clone is expanded.

V gene	J gene	CDR3 length	clone size	D gene	CDR3 DNA	CDR3 protein
TRBV27	TRBJ2-3	18	few	TRBD1	TGTGCCAGCAGTCCAAACCCGGCGGGACAGGGTGACACAGATACGCAGTATTTT	CASSPNPAGQGDTDTQYF
TRBV4-1	TRBJ2-2	16	NA	TRBD1	TGCGCCAGCAGCTTCTTAGACAGGGCCTACACCGGGGAGCTGTTTTTT	CASSFLDRAYTGELFF
TRBV6-5	TRBJ1-5	15	NA	NA	TGTGCCAGCAGTTATGACAGGAGTAGCAATCAGCCCCAGCATTTT	CASSYDRSSNQPQHF
TRBV28	TRBJ2-4	15	few	NA	TGTGCCAGCAGTTTGTCGGGGACGGCCAAAAACATTCAGTACTTC	CASSLSGTAKNIQYF
TRBV20-1	TRBJ2-7	12	once	NA	TGCAGTGCTAGAGATCGGAGCCACGAGCAGTACTTC	CSARDRSHEQYF
TRBV6-4	TRBJ2-1	14	many	TRBD1	TGTGCCAGCAGTAACAGACAGGGATACAATGAGCAGTTCTTC	CASSNRQGYNEQFF
TRBV7-2	TRBJ2-1	16	NA	TRBD2	TGTGCCAGCAGCTCATCATCTAGCGGGGGGGCCTATGAGCAGTTCTTC	CASSSSSSGGAYEQFF
TRBV18	TRBJ1-6	16	NA	NA	TGTGCCAGCTCACCGTCAAGAGAGAGGGCTGGATCACCCCTCCACTTT	CASSPSRERAGSPLHF
TRBV12-3/TRBV12-4	TRBJ1-1	15	NA	NA	TGTGCCAGCAGTTTCTATGGGGGGGACGGGACTGAAGCTTTCTTT	CASSFYGGDGTEAFF
TRBV7-6	TRBJ2-3	15	many	TRBD2	TGTGCCAGCAGCTTTGTCGGGAGGGGGGAGGATACGCAGTATTTT	CASSFVGRGEDTQYF
TRBV3-1	TRBJ2-7	17	NA	TRBD2	TGTGCCAGCAGCCAAAAGAGGGTCACTAGCGGGAGGTTCAAGCAGTACTTC	CASSQKRVTSGRFKQYF
TRBV27	TRBJ1-2	15	few	NA	TGTGCCAGCAGTTTATATAGGGCTGATCGAGACGGCTACACCTTC	CASSLYRADRDGYTF
TRBV4-1	TRBJ2-1	16	NA	NA	TGCGCCAGCAGCCAAGTGCGGGATATCTCCTACAATGAGCAGTTCTTC	CASSQVRDISYNEQFF
TRBV20-1	TRBJ2-1	18	NA	NA	TGCAGTGCTAGAGTTGCGGGTTCTAGGCGGAGCTCCTACAATGAGCAGTTCTTC	CSARVAGSRRSSYNEQFF
TRBV20-1	TRBJ1-1	14	NA	TRBD1	TGCAGTGCTAGCGACGACGACAGGGGCACTGAAGCTTTCTTT	CSASDDDRGTEAFF
TRBV29-1	TRBJ2-3	13	NA	NA	TGCAGCGTTAGAGGACTAACCACAGATACGCAGTATTTT	CSVRGLTTDTQYF
TRBV12-3/TRBV12-4	TRBJ1-2	15	NA	TRBD1	TGTGCCAGCAGCATAGGACAGGGGCGGGTCTATGGCTACACCTTC	CASSIGQGRVYGYTF
TRBV7-6	TRBJ1-1	13	NA	NA	TGTGCCAGCAGCGCCACCGGGAACACTGAAGCTTTCTTT	CASSATGNTEAFF
TRBV5-1	TRBJ2-1	13	few	NA	TGCGCCAGCAGCGCACTCCAGGGGAGTGAGCAGTTCTTC	CASSALQGSEQFF
TRBV9	TRBJ2-5	15	NA	TRBD2	TGTGCCAGCAGCGCTATAGCGGGAATCCAAGAGACCCAGTACTTC	CASSAIAGIQETQYF
TRBV6-1	TRBJ1-1	15	few	NA	TGTGCCAGCAGTGTTAGCAGCCGAATGAACACTGAAGCTTTCTTT	CASSVSSRMNTEAFF
TRBV2	TRBJ2-7	13	NA	NA	TGTGCCAGCAGTGAGCAGGGGTGGTACGAGCAGTACTTC	CASSEQGWYEQYF
TRBV7-3	TRBJ2-1	16	few	TRBD2	TGTGCCAGCAGCTTAACGATTGGCGGGGGGATCGATGAGCAGTTCTTC	CASSLTIGGGIDEQFF
TRBV18	TRBJ2-7	13	NA	NA	TGTGCCAGCTCACGGGGACCGTTTTACGAGCAGTACTTC	CASSRGPFYEQYF
TRBV3-1	TRBJ2-7	15	few	NA	TGTGCCAGCAGCCAAGAGAACGGGTACTCCTACGAGCAGTACTTC	CASSQENGYSYEQYF
TRBV7-7	TRBJ2-1	15	NA	TRBD2	TGTGCCAGCAGCCCGGGGGGGGCCTCCTACAATGAGCAGTTCTTC	CASSPGGASYNEQFF
TRBV11-2	TRBJ2-1	16	NA	TRBD2	TGTGCCAGCAGCTTACAACGGGGGGGCCGTTCACATGAGCAGTTCTTC	CASSLQRGGRSHEQFF
TRBV28	TRBJ2-7	16	NA	NA	TGTGCCAGCAGTTTACCCATCGACTACAGCTCCTACGAGCAGTACTTC	CASSLPIDYSSYEQYF
TRBV9	TRBJ2-2	15	few	NA	TGTGCCAGCAGCGTGGACACTTTGAACACCGGGGAGCTGTTTTTT	CASSVDTLNTGELFF
TRBV6-5	TRBJ1-2	16	NA	TRBD1	TGTGCCAGCAGTTTCACTAGGACAGGGGGCCACTATGGCTACACCTTC	CASSFTRTGGHYGYTF
TRBV7-2	TRBJ2-1	15	once	NA	TGTGCCAGCAGCCTAGCGACCTTCTCCTACAGTGAGCAGTTCTTC	CASSLATFSYSEQFF
TRBV29-1	TRBJ2-5	13	few	NA	TGCAGCGTTGAAGTCGGGGGTCGGCAGACCCAGTACTTC	CSVEVGGRQTQYF
TRBV7-3	TRBJ2-3	15	NA	TRBD2	TGTGCCAGCAGCTTCAGGAGCGGGGGAGGGGATACGCAGTATTTT	CASSFRSGGGDTQYF
TRBV21-1	TRBJ2-1	17	NA	NA	TGTGCCAGCCGCAACTCCACGGGGGAGTCCCCCTACAATGAGCAGTTCTTC	CASRNSTGESPYNEQFF
TRBV9	TRBJ1-5	15	few	NA	TGTGCCAGCAGCGTAGGGACGGATGACAATCAGCCCCAGCATTTT	CASSVGTDDNQPQHF
TRBV7-9	TRBJ2-1	13	few	NA	TGTGCCAGTAAAGCGGACTCCTACAATGAGCAGTTCTTC	CASKADSYNEQFF
TRBV29-1	TRBJ1-2	11	NA	NA	TGCAGCATTCGTATTAACTATGGCTACACCTTC	CSIRINYGYTF
TRBV12-3/TRBV12-4	TRBJ1-6	13	NA	NA	TGTGCCAGCAGTTTACTGAAGCGCTCACCCCTCCACTTT	CASSLLKRSPLHF
TRBV29-1	TRBJ2-1	17	NA	TRBD2	TGCAGCGCCGAAGGACTAGCGGGGGGGTTCATCTACAATGAGCAGTTCTTC	CSAEGLAGGFIYNEQFF